These T cell receptor beta chains were read from a single sample in a study of CD4 T cells in relation to SARS-CoV-2 and coronaviruses. Sequenced by immunoSEQ multiplex PCR; TCRdb stores in-frame clones only, minus some. The sample includes approximately 21,000 clones, around 80% of them seen just once. Antigen specificity for these receptors is unknown. Sequenced input: CD4+ T cells from PBMCs, cultured in vitro. The receptors shown here come from a human donor in good health. Both conserved end residues are part of each CDR3. Each record gives: CDR3 protein, CDR3 DNA, V gene, D gene, J gene, clone size. A D gene is named only where the DNA matches it firmly. Only part of the rows carry a size: once, few, many, or a class if the clone is expanded.

CASSLIGRLEAFF TGTGCCAGCAGCTTAATCGGGCGGCTTGAAGCTTTCTTT TRBV7-9 NA TRBJ1-1 NA
CASNTGTVYEQYF TGTGCCAGCAATACCGGGACAGTCTACGAGCAGTACTTC TRBV2 TRBD1 TRBJ2-7 NA
CATSTGTSGRYEQYF TGTGCCACCAGTACCGGGACTAGCGGGAGATACGAGCAGTACTTC TRBV24-1 TRBD2 TRBJ2-7 NA
CASSLEYDSGVGQPQHF TGTGCCAGCAGCTTAGAGTACGACTCAGGGGTGGGTCAGCCCCAGCATTTT TRBV7-9 NA TRBJ1-5 NA
CASSSTDGAYEQYF TGTGCCAGCAGCTCTACCGACGGGGCCTACGAGCAGTACTTC TRBV7-8 NA TRBJ2-7 NA
CASSLDGGINYNEQFF TGTGCCAGCAGCTTAGACGGCGGGATAAATTACAATGAGCAGTTCTTC TRBV13 NA TRBJ2-1 NA
CASSLEPTGELFF TGCGCCAGCAGCTTGGAACCCACCGGGGAGCTGTTTTTT TRBV5-1 NA TRBJ2-2 NA
CAAGQGLYGYTF TGTGCCGCAGGGCAGGGGCTTTATGGCTACACCTTC TRBV12-3/TRBV12-4 NA TRBJ1-2 NA
CASSLAGVSTEQFF TGTGCCAGCTCCTTAGCGGGAGTTAGTACTGAGCAGTTCTTC TRBV18 TRBD2 TRBJ2-1 NA
CASIEGGHQDTQYF TGCGCCAGCATAGAAGGGGGCCATCAAGATACGCAGTATTTT TRBV5-1 TRBD1 TRBJ2-3 NA
CAILALDGDTQYF TGTGCCATACTAGCGCTTGATGGAGATACGCAGTATTTT TRBV10-3 TRBD2 TRBJ2-3 NA
CASSAGALNEQFF TGTGCCAGCTCAGCGGGTGCTTTGAATGAGCAGTTCTTC TRBV11-3 NA TRBJ2-1 NA
CASSDPRGSVKNIQYF TGTGCCAGCAGTGACCCCCGAGGATCGGTCAAAAACATTCAGTACTTC TRBV5-5 NA TRBJ2-4 NA
CASSLTGDVGTGELFF TGCGCCAGCAGCTTGACAGGGGACGTCGGCACCGGGGAGCTGTTTTTT TRBV5-1 TRBD1 TRBJ2-2 NA
CASSEVGRKRVF TGTGCCAGCAGTGAAGTAGGAAGGAAAAGGGTCTTC TRBV2 NA TRBJ2-1 few
CASRTDGYEQYF TGTGCCAGCAGGACCGACGGATACGAGCAGTACTTC TRBV2 NA TRBJ2-7 NA
CASSTAMGSTEAFF TGCGCCAGCAGCACCGCGATGGGGAGCACTGAAGCTTTCTTT TRBV5-1 NA TRBJ1-1 NA
CASSPRGRSLTEAFF TGTGCCAGCAGTCCCAGGGGTCGGTCTCTTACTGAAGCTTTCTTT TRBV2 NA TRBJ1-1 NA
CASSLDPGQNTEAFF TGCGCCAGCAGCTTGGATCCGGGACAGAACACTGAAGCTTTCTTT TRBV5-1 NA TRBJ1-1 few
CASSSRGRETQYF TGTGCCAGCAGCAGTAGAGGGAGGGAGACCCAGTACTTC TRBV3-1/TRBV3-2 NA TRBJ2-5 NA
CASSQAGGDIQYF TGTGCCAGCAGCCAAGCGGGAGGGGACATTCAGTACTTC TRBV3-1/TRBV3-2 TRBD2 TRBJ2-4 NA
CASSQSQNYGYTF TGTGCCAGCAGCCAATCCCAGAACTATGGCTACACCTTC TRBV3-1/TRBV3-2 NA TRBJ1-2 NA
CATTQGLSSPLHF TGTGCCACCACACAGGGTCTGTCCTCACCCCTCCACTTT TRBV12-3/TRBV12-4 NA TRBJ1-6 few
CASSEGAGGGYTDTQYF TGTGCCAGCAGTGAAGGGGCAGGGGGAGGCTACACAGATACGCAGTATTTT TRBV6-1 NA TRBJ2-3 NA
CASSLTSWRGAFF TGTGCCAGCAGCTTAACGTCGTGGAGAGGCGCTTTCTTT TRBV7-3 NA TRBJ1-1 NA
CASSLDTGYSGNTIYF TGCGCCAGCAGTCTAGATACAGGATACTCTGGAAACACCATATATTTT TRBV4-1 NA TRBJ1-3 NA
CASSYNRDRGNYEQYF TGTGCCAGCAGTTACAACCGGGACAGGGGGAACTACGAGCAGTACTTC TRBV6-2/TRBV6-3 TRBD1 TRBJ2-7 NA
CASSFSQGRGETQYF TGTGCCAGCAGTTTTTCGCAGGGGCGCGGAGAGACCCAGTACTTC TRBV27 NA TRBJ2-5 few
CASSERGGIPHEQYF TGTGCCAGCAGTGAAAGGGGCGGGATTCCCCACGAGCAGTACTTC TRBV2 NA TRBJ2-7 NA
CSASTGGAGSVGELFF TGCAGTGCAAGTACAGGGGGCGCAGGGTCTGTCGGGGAGCTGTTTTTT TRBV20-1 TRBD1 TRBJ2-2 NA
CASSVGTDAYEQYF TGTGCCAGCAGCGTAGGGACAGACGCCTACGAGCAGTACTTC TRBV7-9 TRBD1 TRBJ2-7 few
CSASSGEGVDEQFF TGCAGTGCTAGTTCGGGGGAGGGTGTCGATGAGCAGTTCTTC TRBV20-1 TRBD2 TRBJ2-1 NA
CASSHDRRNEQFF TGTGCCAGCAGCCATGACAGGAGGAATGAGCAGTTCTTC TRBV14 NA TRBJ2-1 once
CASSLQGSPYNEQFF TGTGCCAGCAGTTTACAGGGGTCCCCCTACAATGAGCAGTTCTTC TRBV27 NA TRBJ2-1 NA
CASSSRGEQFF TGTGCCAGCAGCTCCAGGGGCGAGCAGTTCTTC TRBV6-5 NA TRBJ2-1 once
CASSVGVGIGNQPQHF TGTGCCAGCAGCGTAGGAGTGGGGATTGGGAATCAGCCCCAGCATTTT TRBV9 NA TRBJ1-5 few
CASSIPGGTEAFF TGTGCCAGTAGTATCCCCGGGGGCACTGAAGCTTTCTTT TRBV19 NA TRBJ1-1 few
CASSTGWDTEQFF TGTGCCAGCAGTACGGGGTGGGACACAGAGCAGTTCTTC TRBV6-4 NA TRBJ2-1 few
CASSPRMGQGAYNEQFF TGTGCCAGCAGCCCCAGGATGGGACAGGGGGCCTACAATGAGCAGTTCTTC TRBV11-3 TRBD1 TRBJ2-1 NA
CATSRDRFLHEQYF TGTGCCACCAGCAGAGATCGATTTCTCCACGAGCAGTACTTC TRBV15 NA TRBJ2-7 NA
CATFRPEAFF TGTGCCACCTTTAGACCCGAAGCTTTCTTT TRBV24-1 NA TRBJ1-1 NA
CASRNYGYTF TGTGCCAGCAGAAACTATGGCTACACCTTC TRBV6-6 NA TRBJ1-2 NA
CAWSLLAGAGETQYF TGTGCCTGGAGCCTTCTAGCGGGAGCAGGAGAGACCCAGTACTTC TRBV30 TRBD2 TRBJ2-5 NA
CSVVGVRGYTF TGCAGCGTTGTAGGGGTGCGCGGCTACACCTTC TRBV29-1 NA TRBJ1-2 NA
CASSSRLKDRGNTGELFF TGTGCCAGCAGCTCCAGACTTAAGGACAGGGGTAACACCGGGGAGCTGTTTTTT TRBV7-9 TRBD1 TRBJ2-2 NA
CASRTTRDRADTQYF TGTGCCAGCAGAACTACTAGGGACAGGGCAGATACGCAGTATTTT TRBV6-5 TRBD1 TRBJ2-3 NA